Shown below are 4 T cell receptor beta chains from a single sample sequenced in a study of T-cell reconstitution after alpha-beta-depleted transplantation in children. As it was prepared, the TCRbeta library received unique molecular identifiers. TCRdb reprocessed the PCR reads via MiXCR and lists one record per CDR3 protein. The data contain about a million distinct CDR3 sequences, roughly 31% of them singletons. The sequenced sample was PBMCs, mostly from graft donor cells, obtained 360 days after TCRalphabeta/CD19-depleted stem cell transplant. The source is a boy in the first two years of life who had a stem cell transplant for SCID, so the T cells may come from the graft donor.

In its sample, this clonotype was seen a few times. The chain is built from TRBV15 and TRBJ2-7, with TRBD1 matching over 8 bases. J was trimmed by 3 bases and V by 5 bases; bases with no gene match: 9. Germline V gene lookup returns CDR1 LNHNV and CDR2 YYDKDF (reference sequence). CDR3 length: 15 amino acids. CDR3 protein: CATSGHRDRIYEQYF. DNA of the CDR3: TGTGCCACCAGCGGTCACCGGGACAGGATCTACGAGCAGTACTTC.

This sequence joins TRBV15 and TRBJ2-3; a weak D match, TRBD1 (5 bases). Germline V gene data show CDR1 as LNHNV and CDR2 as YYDKDF (reference sequence). Trimming pared 4 bases from V and 0 bases from J, leaving 8 bases between. The length of the CDR3 is 14 residues. The CDR3, as DNA: TGTGCCACCAGCAACCCAGGGAGCACAGATACGCAGTATTTT. This codes for CATSNPGSTDTQYF. The whole variable domain, remainder taken from reference TRBV15 and TRBJ2-3, is DAMVIQNPRYQVTQFGKPVTLSCSQTLNHNVMYWYQQKSSQAPKLLFHYYDKDFNNEADTPDNFQSRRPNTSFCFLDIRSPGLGDTAMYLCATSNPGSTDTQYFGPGTRLTVL.

The CDR3 sequence is CASSSDLLQGSYEQYF. DNA for the CDR3: TGTGCCAGCAGTTCCGATTTGCTACAGGGGTCCTACGAGCAGTACTTC. The V call is TRBV2, the J call TRBJ2-7, with 7 positions matching TRBD1. Germline CDR1 SNHLY, CDR2 FYNNEI. With 5 bases clipped from V and 1 base from J, the junction kept 11 bases outside the gene matches. This CDR3 is 16 amino acids long.

This clonotype was observed once. The chain is built from TRBV28 and TRBJ2-5; 14 nucleotides align to TRBD2. This CDR3 region has 18 residues. Germline CDR1 reads MDHEN; CDR2 reads SYDVKM. V lost 6 bases, J lost 7 bases, and 16 bases stayed unmatched. This CDR3 is CASSYLSRLAGGHVTQYF. The CDR3, as DNA: TGTGCCAGCAGCTATCTATCCCGACTAGCGGGGGGGCACGTGACCCAGTACTTC.